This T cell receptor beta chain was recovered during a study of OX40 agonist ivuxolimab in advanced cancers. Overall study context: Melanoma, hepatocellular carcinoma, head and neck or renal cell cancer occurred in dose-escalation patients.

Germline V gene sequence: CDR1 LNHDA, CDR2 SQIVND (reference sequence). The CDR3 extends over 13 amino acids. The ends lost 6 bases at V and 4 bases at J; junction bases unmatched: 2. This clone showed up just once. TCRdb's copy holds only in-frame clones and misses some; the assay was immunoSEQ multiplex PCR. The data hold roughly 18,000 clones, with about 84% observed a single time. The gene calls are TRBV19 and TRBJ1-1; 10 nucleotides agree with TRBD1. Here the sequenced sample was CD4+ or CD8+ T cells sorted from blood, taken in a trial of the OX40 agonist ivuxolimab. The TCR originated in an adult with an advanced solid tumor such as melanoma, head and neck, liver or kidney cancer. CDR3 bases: TGTGCCAGTAGCAGGACAGGGGGCACTGAAGCTTTCTTT. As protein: CASSRTGGTEAFF.